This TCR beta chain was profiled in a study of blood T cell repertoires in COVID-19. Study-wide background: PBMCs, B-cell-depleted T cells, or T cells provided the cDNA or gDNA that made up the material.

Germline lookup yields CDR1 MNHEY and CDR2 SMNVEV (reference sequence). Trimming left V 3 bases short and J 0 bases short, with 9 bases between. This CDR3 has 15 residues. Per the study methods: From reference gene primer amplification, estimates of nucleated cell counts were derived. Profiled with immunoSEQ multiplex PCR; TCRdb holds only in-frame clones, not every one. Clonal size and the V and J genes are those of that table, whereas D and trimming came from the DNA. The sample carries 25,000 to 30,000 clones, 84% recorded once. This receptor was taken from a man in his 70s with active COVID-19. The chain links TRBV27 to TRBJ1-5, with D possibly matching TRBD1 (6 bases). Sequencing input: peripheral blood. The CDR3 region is CASSLKGGSNQPQHF. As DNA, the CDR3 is TGTGCCAGCAGTTTGAAAGGGGGTAGCAATCAGCCCCAGCATTTT.